The 14 T cell receptor beta chains listed next were all sequenced from one sample in a study of T cells in Graves' hyperthyroidism and ophthalmopathy. TCR beta CDR3 sequences were amplified from RNA transcripts. The TCR CDR3 was amplified in a first-round RT-PCR using the HTBI primer set. TCRdb redid the calling of the multiplex PCR reads with MiXCR, one entry per CDR3 protein. The profile covers under 600,000 distinct CDR3 sequences, with around 15% appearing a single time and less than 3.5% taken by the ten largest. The sample consisted of blood. The origin of the receptors is a middle-aged woman with Graves' ophthalmopathy.

This clonotype has ten or more counts. CDR3 region: CASSLGQGPQETQYF. The CDR3 nucleotides are TGCGCCAGCAGCTTGGGACAGGGGCCCCAAGAGACCCAGTACTTC. V gene TRBV5-1 combines with J gene TRBJ2-5, with 8 bases fitting TRBD1. The germline gives CDR1 SGHRS, CDR2 YFSETQ. V was clipped by 0 bases and J by 1 base; unmatched bases: 2. The CDR3 length is 15 residues.

Comments on this clonotype: At one boundary the junction diverges from the germline segment, which might be a read error. J is TRBJ1-5 and V is TRBV7-8, with TRBD1 matching over 8 bases. From germline, CDR1 is SGHVS and CDR2 FQNEAQ. The CDR3 has 13 amino acids. The CDR3 loop is CASTDRGNPPQHF. The CDR3 nucleotides read TGTGCCAGCACTGACAGGGGCAATCCGCCCCAGCATTTT.

This sequence joins TRBV12-5 and TRBJ2-2; D call uncertain. The CDR3 spans 16 residues. Germline V gene lookup returns CDR1 LGHNT and CDR2 FRNRAP. Between the trimmed V and J ends, which lost 5 bases and 4 bases, there was a span of 17 bases. In DNA form, the CDR3 reads TGTGCTAGTGGTCCTGCGGCTAGTCCGGGCACCGGGGAGCTGTTTTTT. Amino acids: CASGPAASPGTGELFF.

This clonotype has a handful of counts. This chain connects TRBV5-5 to TRBJ2-3; D ambiguous. This CDR3 contains 15 residues. Germline V CDR1 and CDR2: SGHKS, YYEKEE (reference sequence). With 0 bases removed from V and 2 bases from J, the gap between germline ends came to 10 bases. This CDR3 reads CASSLAVAPTDTQYF. DNA of the CDR3: TGTGCCAGCAGCTTGGCAGTAGCCCCCACAGATACGCAGTATTTT.

The sample holds many counts of this clonotype. This sequence joins TRBV3-1 and TRBJ1-1; D is perhaps TRBD1 (6 bases). CDR1 LGHDT and CDR2 YNNKEL come from the germline V gene (reference sequence). V was cut by 0 bases and J by 12 bases, with 14 bases left in between. The CDR3 is 13 residues long. The CDR3 DNA sequence: TGTGCCAGCAGCCAAGATTGGTCCAGGGGTCCTTTCTTT. Its translation: CASSQDWSRGPFF.

The chain links TRBV5-6 to TRBJ2-1; D not resolved. Trimming left V 0 bases short and J 8 bases short, with 21 bases between. Germline lookup yields CDR1 SGHDT and CDR2 YYEEEE. This CDR3 region has 17 residues. The CDR3 protein is CASSLDQGPLKHDEQFF. The CDR3 DNA reads as TGTGCCAGCAGCTTGGACCAAGGACCGTTAAAACACGATGAGCAGTTCTTC.

The genes are TRBV5-1 and TRBJ2-2, with 8 bases identical to TRBD1. The CDR3 runs to 15 residues. Germline loops: CDR1 SGHRS, CDR2 YFSETQ. J lost 4 bases, V lost 0 bases, and 2 bases had no gene match. The chain's CDR3 is CASSLDRGATGELFF. The CDR3 region has the DNA TGCGCCAGCAGCTTGGACAGGGGGGCCACCGGGGAGCTGTTTTTT.

This clonotype was detected ten times or more. V is TRBV11-1 and J is TRBJ2-1; 7 bases agree with TRBD2. The CDR3 contains 17 residues. The trim removed 0 bases at V and 4 bases at J, leaving 9 bases unmatched. CDR1 and CDR2 (germline): SGHAT, FQDESV (reference sequence). The CDR3 loop reads CASSLALGGFDYNEQFF. In DNA, the CDR3 is TGTGCCAGCAGCTTAGCGCTGGGAGGGTTTGATTACAATGAGCAGTTCTTC.

On this clonotype: It may be a read error: a sequence one base away is much more abundant. This sequence joins TRBV30 and TRBJ1-1; D is possibly TRBD1 (6 bases). The CDR3 extends over 13 amino acids. With 8 bases removed from V and 0 bases from J, the gap between germline ends came to 13 bases. Germline V gene sequence: CDR1 GTSNPN, CDR2 SVGIG (reference sequence). The CDR3 spells CARNRDMNTEAFF. The CDR3 nucleotides are TGTGCCCGGAACAGGGACATGAACACTGAAGCTTTCTTT.

This clonotype was recorded many times. The gene calls are TRBV5-6 and TRBJ2-1; D unclear. With 5 bases removed from V and 12 bases from J, the gap between germline ends came to 18 bases. This CDR3 is built from 13 residues. Germline CDR1 SGHDT, CDR2 YYEEEE. The CDR3: CASSYDTRAGQFF. The CDR3 DNA reads as TGTGCCAGCAGTTATGATACTCGAGCCGGGCAGTTCTTC. Supplemented by reference TRBV5-6 and TRBJ2-1, the full variable domain reads DAGVTQSPTHLIKTRGQQVTLRCSPKSGHDTVSWYQQALGQGPQFIFQYYEEEERQRGNFPDRFSGHQFPNYSSELNVNALLLGDSALYLCASSYDTRAGQFFGPGTRLTVL.

To note about this clonotype: A read error may account for a junction end that differs from germline. The chain combines TRBV28 with TRBJ2-1; D possibly corresponds to TRBD1 (5 bases). Germline CDR1 MDHEN, CDR2 SYDVKM. This CDR3 is 13 amino acids long. The CDR3 spells CASSATVVNGQFF. CDR3 DNA: TGTGCCAGCAGTGCGACAGTGGTCAATGGGCAGTTCTTC.

This clonotype was recorded many times. This chain joins TRBV2 and TRBJ2-1, with 8 bases that match TRBD1. The CDR3 has 15 residues. CDR1 is SNHLY and CDR2 is FYNNEI in the germline V gene. The trim removed 8 bases at V and 5 bases at J, leaving 11 bases unmatched. The CDR3 DNA reads TGTGCCAGCGGCGGTGGCAGGGGGCCCCACAATGAGCAGTTCTTC. Amino acids: CASGGGRGPHNEQFF.

The chain couples TRBV9 to TRBJ2-5; 10 bases map to TRBD2. The CDR3 is made up of 16 amino acids. Germline lookup yields CDR1 SGDLS and CDR2 YYNGEE. J was trimmed by 5 bases and V by 0 bases; bases with no gene match: 7. The CDR3 loop reads CASSVDIAGGRETQYF. The CDR3 coding sequence is TGTGCCAGCAGCGTAGATATAGCGGGAGGTCGCGAGACCCAGTACTTC.

At least ten counts were recorded for this clonotype. The chain recombines TRBV9 with TRBJ2-1, with 11 bases fitting TRBD2. Trimming took 4 bases from V and 0 from J; bases not matched to a gene: 15. Germline V gene lookup returns CDR1 SGDLS and CDR2 YYNGEE. The CDR3 has 20 residues. CDR3 sequence reads: CASSLTLSVAGGTSYNEQFF. CDR3 DNA: TGTGCCAGCAGCCTCACTCTGTCAGTAGCGGGAGGGACCTCCTACAATGAGCAGTTCTTC.